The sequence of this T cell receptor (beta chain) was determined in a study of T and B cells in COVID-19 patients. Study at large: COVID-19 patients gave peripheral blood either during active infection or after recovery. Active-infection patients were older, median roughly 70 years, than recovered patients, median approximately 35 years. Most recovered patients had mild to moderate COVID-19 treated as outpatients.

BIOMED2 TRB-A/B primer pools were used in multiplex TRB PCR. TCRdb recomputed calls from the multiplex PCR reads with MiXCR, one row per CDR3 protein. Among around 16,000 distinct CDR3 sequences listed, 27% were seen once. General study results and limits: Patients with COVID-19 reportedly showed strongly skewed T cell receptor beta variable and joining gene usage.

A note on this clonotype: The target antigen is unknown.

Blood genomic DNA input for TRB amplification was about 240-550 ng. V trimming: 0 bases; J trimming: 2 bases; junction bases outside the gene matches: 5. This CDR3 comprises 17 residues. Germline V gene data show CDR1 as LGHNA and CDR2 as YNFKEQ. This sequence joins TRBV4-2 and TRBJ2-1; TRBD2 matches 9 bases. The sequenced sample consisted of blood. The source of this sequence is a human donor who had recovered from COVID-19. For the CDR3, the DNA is TGTGCCAGCAGCCAAGATTTTAGCGGGGGCCCCTACAATGAGCAGTTCTTC. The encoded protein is CASSQDFSGGPYNEQFF.